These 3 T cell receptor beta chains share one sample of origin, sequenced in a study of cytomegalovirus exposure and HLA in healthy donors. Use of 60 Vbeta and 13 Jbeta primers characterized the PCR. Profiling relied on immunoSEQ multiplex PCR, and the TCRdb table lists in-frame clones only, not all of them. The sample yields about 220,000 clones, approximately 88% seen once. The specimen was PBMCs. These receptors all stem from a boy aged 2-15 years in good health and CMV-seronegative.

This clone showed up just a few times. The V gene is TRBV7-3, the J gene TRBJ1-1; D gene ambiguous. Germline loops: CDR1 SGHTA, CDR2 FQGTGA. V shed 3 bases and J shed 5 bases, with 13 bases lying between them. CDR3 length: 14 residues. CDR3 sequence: CASSFLAQPTEAFF. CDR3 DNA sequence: TGTGCCAGCAGCTTTTTGGCTCAACCGACTGAAGCTTTCTTT.

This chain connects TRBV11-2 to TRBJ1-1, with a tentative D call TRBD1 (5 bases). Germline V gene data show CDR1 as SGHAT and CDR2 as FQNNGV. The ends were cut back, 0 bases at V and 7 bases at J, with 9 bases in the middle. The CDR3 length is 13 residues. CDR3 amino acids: CASSLEMGLEAFF. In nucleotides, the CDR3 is TGTGCCAGCAGCTTAGAGATGGGGCTTGAAGCTTTCTTT. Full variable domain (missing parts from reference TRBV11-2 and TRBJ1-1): EAGVAQSPRYKIIEKRQSVAFWCNPISGHATLYWYQQILGQGPKLLIQFQNNGVVDDSQLPKDRFSAERLKGVDSTLKIQPAKLEDSAVYLCASSLEMGLEAFFGQGTRLTVV.

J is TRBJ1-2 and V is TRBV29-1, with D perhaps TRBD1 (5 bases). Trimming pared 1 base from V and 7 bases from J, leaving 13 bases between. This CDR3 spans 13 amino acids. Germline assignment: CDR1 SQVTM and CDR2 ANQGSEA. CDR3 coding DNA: TGCAGCGTTGAAGGTGGGGGGGGTAGTGGCTACACCTTC. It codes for CSVEGGGGSGYTF.